This T cell receptor beta chain was identified during a study of cytomegalovirus exposure and HLA in healthy donors. Study in general: In an early release, HLA-typed donors contributed some 82 million unique TCR sequences.

Overall study results and limits: Researchers counted roughly 150 TCR beta chains as cytomegalovirus-associated. The number of N-insertions in an Asian-associated ancestry cluster was reportedly below the 666-donor mean in a later analysis. In a later analysis, HLA-associated TCR beta chains were more clonally expanded than equally common others.

This clone was observed a few times. The antigen is undetermined. With 1 base removed from V and 7 bases from J, the gap between germline ends came to 7 bases. The CDR3 runs to 12 residues. Germline V CDR1 and CDR2: LGHNA, YNFKEQ. PCR primers comprised 60 Vbeta and 13 Jbeta primers. TCRdb keeps only in-frame clones here, not all; method: immunoSEQ multiplex PCR. Of 98,000 or so clones listed, 10% are singletons. The sequencing sample was made of PBMCs. The origin of this receptor is a man aged 35 to 55 in good health and CMV-seropositive. The chain couples TRBV4-2 to TRBJ1-2; tentative D call: TRBD1 (5 bases). CDR3 sequence (DNA): TGTGCCAGCAGCCAAGTGGGGGGTGGCTACACCTTC. Residues: CASSQVGGGYTF.